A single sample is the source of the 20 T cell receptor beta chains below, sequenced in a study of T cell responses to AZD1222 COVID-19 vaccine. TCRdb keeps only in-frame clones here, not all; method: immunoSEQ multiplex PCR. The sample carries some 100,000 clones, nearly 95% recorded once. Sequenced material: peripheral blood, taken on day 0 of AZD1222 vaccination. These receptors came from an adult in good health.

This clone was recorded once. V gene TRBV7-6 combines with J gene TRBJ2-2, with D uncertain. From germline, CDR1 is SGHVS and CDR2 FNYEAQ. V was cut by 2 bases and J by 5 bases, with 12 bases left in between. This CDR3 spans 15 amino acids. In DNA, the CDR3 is TGTGCCAGCAGCTTACTATTCATTCCTACCGGGGAGCTGTTTTTT. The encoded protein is CASSLLFIPTGELFF.

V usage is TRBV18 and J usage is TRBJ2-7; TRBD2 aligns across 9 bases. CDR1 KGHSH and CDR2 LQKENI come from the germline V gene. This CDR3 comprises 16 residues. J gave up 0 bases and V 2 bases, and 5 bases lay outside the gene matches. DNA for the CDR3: TGTGCCAGCTCACCATTTGCGGGGGGGAGCTCCTACGAGCAGTACTTC. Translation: CASSPFAGGSSYEQYF.

The CDR3 nucleotides read TGTGCCAGCAGCCCTGGGGCCGATGAGCAGTTCTTC. Residues: CASSPGADEQFF. The gene calls are TRBV7-9 and TRBJ2-1; D is perhaps TRBD1 (5 bases). This CDR3 comprises 12 residues. V gave up 5 bases and J gave up 8 bases, with 10 bases separating them. Germline assignment: CDR1 SEHNR and CDR2 FQNEAQ (reference sequence).

The CDR3: CASSNTGVGKLFF. DNA of the CDR3: TGTGCCAGTAGTAATACAGGGGTCGGAAAACTGTTTTTT. The chain has TRBV19 and TRBJ1-4, with TRBD1 identical over 7 bases. Germline-derived CDR1 and CDR2 are LNHDA and SQIVND (reference sequence). This CDR3 comprises 13 residues. With V trimmed by 4 bases and J by 10 bases, 6 bases remained unmatched.

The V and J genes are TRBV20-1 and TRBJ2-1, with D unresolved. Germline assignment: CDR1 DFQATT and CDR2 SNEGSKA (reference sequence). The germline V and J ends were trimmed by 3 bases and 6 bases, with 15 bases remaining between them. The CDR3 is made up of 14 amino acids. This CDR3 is CSASTWEGSNEQFF. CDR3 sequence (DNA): TGCAGTGCTAGTACGTGGGAAGGGTCCAATGAGCAGTTCTTC.

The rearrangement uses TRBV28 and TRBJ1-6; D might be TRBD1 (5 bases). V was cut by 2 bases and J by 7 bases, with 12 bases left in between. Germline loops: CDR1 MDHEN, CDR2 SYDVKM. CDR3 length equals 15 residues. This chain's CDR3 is CASSLGAQGNSPLHF. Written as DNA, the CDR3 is TGTGCCAGCAGTTTAGGGGCGCAGGGAAATTCACCCCTCCACTTT.

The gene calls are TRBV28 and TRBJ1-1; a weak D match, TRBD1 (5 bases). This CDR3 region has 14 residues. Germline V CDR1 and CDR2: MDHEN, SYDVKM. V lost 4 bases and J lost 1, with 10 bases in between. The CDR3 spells CASSSRGSNTEAFF. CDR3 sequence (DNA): TGTGCCAGCAGTTCCCGGGGGTCGAACACTGAAGCTTTCTTT.

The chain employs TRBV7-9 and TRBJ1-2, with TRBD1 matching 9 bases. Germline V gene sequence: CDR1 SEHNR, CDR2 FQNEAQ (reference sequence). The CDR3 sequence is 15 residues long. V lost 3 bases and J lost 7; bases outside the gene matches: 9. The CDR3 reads CASSFPGQGAPGYTF. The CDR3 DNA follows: TGTGCCAGCAGCTTTCCGGGACAGGGTGCGCCTGGCTACACCTTC.

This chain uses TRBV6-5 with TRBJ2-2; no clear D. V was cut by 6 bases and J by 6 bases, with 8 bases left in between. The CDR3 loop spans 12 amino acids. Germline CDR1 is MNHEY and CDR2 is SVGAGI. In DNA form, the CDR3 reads TGTGCCAGCAGGGGGTCGGCCGGGGAGCTGTTTTTT. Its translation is CASRGSAGELFF.

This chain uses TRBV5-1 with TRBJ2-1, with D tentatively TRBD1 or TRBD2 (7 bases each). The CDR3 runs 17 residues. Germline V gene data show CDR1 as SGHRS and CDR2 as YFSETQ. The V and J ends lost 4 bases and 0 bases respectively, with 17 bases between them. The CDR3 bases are TGCGCCAGCAGCGATAACAGGGGACTAATCTCCTACAATGAGCAGTTCTTC. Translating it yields CASSDNRGLISYNEQFF.

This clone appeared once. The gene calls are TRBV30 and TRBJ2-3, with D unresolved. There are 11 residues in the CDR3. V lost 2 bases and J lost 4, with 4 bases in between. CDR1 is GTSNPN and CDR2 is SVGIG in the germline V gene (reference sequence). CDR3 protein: CAWSRADTQYF. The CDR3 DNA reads TGTGCCTGGAGTCGCGCAGATACGCAGTATTTT.

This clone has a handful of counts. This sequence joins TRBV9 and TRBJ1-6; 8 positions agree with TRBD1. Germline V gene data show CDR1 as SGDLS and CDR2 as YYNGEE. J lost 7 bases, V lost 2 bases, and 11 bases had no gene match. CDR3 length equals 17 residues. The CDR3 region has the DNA TGTGCCAGCAGCGTTGGGGACAGGTATAACAGAAATTCACCCCTCCACTTT. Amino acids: CASSVGDRYNRNSPLHF. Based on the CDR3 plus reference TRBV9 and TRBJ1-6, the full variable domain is DSGVTQTPKHLITATGQRVTLRCSPRSGDLSVYWYQQSLDQGLQFLIQYYNGEERAKGNILERFSAQQFPDLHSELNLSSLELGDSALYFCASSVGDRYNRNSPLHFGNGTRLTVT.

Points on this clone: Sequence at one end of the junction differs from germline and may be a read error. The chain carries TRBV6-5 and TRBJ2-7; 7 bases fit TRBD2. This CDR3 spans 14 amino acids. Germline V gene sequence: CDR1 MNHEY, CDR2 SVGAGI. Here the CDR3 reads CASTRREFSHEQYF. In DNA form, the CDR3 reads TGTGCCAGCACGAGGCGGGAGTTCTCCCACGAGCAGTACTTC.

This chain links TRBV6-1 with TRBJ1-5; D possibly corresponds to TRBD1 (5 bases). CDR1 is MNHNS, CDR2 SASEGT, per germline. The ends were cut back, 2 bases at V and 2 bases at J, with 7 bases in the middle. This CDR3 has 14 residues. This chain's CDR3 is CASSELGGNQPQHF. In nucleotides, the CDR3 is TGTGCCAGCAGTGAACTAGGGGGCAATCAGCCCCAGCATTTT.

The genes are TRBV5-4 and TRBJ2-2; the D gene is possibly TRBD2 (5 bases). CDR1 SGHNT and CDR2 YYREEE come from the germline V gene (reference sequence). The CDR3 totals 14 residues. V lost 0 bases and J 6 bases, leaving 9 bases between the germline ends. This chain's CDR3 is CASSLGLSPGELFF. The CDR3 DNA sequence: TGTGCCAGCAGCTTGGGACTATCCCCCGGGGAGCTGTTTTTT.

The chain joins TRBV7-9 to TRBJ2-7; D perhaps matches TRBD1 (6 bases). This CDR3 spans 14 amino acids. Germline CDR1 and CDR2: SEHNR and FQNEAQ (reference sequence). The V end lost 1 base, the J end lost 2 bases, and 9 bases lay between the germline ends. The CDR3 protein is CASSLGGQPYEQYF. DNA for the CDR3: TGTGCCAGCAGCTTAGGAGGACAGCCCTACGAGCAGTACTTC.

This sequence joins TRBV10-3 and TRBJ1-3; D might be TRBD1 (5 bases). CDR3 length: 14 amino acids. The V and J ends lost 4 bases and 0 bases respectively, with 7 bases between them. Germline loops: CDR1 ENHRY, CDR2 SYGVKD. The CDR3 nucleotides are TGTGCCATCAGTGTTGGGGGCTCTGGAAACACCATATATTTT. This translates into CAISVGGSGNTIYF.

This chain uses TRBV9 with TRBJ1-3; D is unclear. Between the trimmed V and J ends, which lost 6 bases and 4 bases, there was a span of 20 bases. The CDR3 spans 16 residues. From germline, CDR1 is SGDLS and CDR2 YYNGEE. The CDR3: CASTKSGEPRGNTIYF. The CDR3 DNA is TGTGCCAGCACCAAATCCGGGGAGCCGCGGGGAAACACCATATATTTT. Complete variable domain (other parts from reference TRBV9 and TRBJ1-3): DSGVTQTPKHLITATGQRVTLRCSPRSGDLSVYWYQQSLDQGLQFLIQYYNGEERAKGNILERFSAQQFPDLHSELNLSSLELGDSALYFCASTKSGEPRGNTIYFGEGSWLTVV.

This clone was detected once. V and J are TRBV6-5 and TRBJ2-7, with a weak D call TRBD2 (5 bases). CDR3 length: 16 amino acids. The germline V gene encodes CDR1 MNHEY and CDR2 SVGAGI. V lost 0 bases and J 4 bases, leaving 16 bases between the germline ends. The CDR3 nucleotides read TGTGCCAGCAGTTACTCTTCCGGGCTACTAGAGTACGAGCAGTACTTC. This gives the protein CASSYSSGLLEYEQYF.

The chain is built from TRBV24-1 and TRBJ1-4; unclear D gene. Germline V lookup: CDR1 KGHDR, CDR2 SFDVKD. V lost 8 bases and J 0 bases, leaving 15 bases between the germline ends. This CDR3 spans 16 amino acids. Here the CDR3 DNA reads TGTGCCACCACTACGGAGAGTACCCCAACTAATGAAAAACTGTTTTTT. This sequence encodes CATTTESTPTNEKLFF.